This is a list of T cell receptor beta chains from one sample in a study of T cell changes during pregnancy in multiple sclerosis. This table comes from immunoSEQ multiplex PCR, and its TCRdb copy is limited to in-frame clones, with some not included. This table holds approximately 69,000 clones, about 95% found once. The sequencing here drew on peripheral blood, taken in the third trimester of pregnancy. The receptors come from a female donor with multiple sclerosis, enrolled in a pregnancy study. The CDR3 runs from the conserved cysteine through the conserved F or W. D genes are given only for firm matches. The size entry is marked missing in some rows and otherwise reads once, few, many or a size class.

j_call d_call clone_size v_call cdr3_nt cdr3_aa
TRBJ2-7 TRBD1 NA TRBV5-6 TGTGCCAGCAGCTCGGGACAGCCCTACGAGCAGTACTTC CASSSGQPYEQYF
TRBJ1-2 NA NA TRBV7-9 TGTGCCAGCAGCTTAGAACACCAGAACTATGGCTACACCTTC CASSLEHQNYGYTF
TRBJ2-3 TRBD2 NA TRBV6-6 TGTGCCAGCAGTCCGGGGGGGCGGGCAGATACGCAGTATTTT CASSPGGRADTQYF
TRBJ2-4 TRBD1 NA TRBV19 TGTGCCAGTAGGGGGGACAGAGCCAAAAACATTCAGTACTTC CASRGDRAKNIQYF
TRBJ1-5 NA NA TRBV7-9 TGTGCCAGCAGCCAGGATAGCAATCAGCCCCAGCATTTT CASSQDSNQPQHF
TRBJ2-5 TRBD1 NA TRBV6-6 TGTGCCAGCAGTTGGGGACAGATTGCGCAAGAGACCCAGTACTTC CASSWGQIAQETQYF
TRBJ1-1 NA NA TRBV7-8 TGTGCCAGCAGCTTACCTGGCAGGGAGAACACTGAAGCTTTCTTT CASSLPGRENTEAFF
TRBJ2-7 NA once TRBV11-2 TGTGCCAGCAGCGTTACAGGGTTGAGTGAGCAGTACTTC CASSVTGLSEQYF
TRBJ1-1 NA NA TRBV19 TGTGCCAGTAGTCCCGGGACTTTTACTGAAGCTTTCTTT CASSPGTFTEAFF
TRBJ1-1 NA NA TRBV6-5 TGTGCCAGCAGTTACGGCTTGTGGGCGAAAACTGAAGCTTTCTTT CASSYGLWAKTEAFF
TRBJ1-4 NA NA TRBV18 TGTGCCAGCTCACGAAGTGGGGCTACAGGGGAAAAACTGTTTTTT CASSRSGATGEKLFF
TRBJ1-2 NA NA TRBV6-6 TGTGCCAGCAGTTACTCGAGTGGGCAGGGGTATGGCTACACCTTC CASSYSSGQGYGYTF
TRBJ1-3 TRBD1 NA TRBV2 TGTGCCACCGGACAGGGGGCAAATCTGGGTGGAAACACCATATATTTT CATGQGANLGGNTIYF
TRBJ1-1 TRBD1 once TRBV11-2 TGTGCCAGCAGCCCATGGGACAGGGGGCAGGACACTGAAGCTTTCTTT CASSPWDRGQDTEAFF
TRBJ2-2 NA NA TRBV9 TGTGCCAGCAGCGTAGGAGGGTCGAACACCGGGGAGCTGTTTTTT CASSVGGSNTGELFF
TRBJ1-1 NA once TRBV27 TGTGCCACCCAGCCTAGGGAGTGGAACACTGAAGCTTTCTTT CATQPREWNTEAFF
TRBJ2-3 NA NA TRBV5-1 TGCGCCAGCAGCTTGGGGCAGGGTAGTGATACGCAGTATTTT CASSLGQGSDTQYF
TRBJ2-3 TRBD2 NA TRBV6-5 TGTGCCAGCAGTTCCGATGGACTAGTCGGCACAGATACGCAGTATTTT CASSSDGLVGTDTQYF
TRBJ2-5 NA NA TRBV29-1 TGCAGCGTTGAGGGTCGACAGGCTCTAGAGACCCAGTACTTC CSVEGRQALETQYF
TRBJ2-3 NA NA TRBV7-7 TGTGCTAGCAGCTCCGGACTGTCGACAGATACGCAGTATTTT CASSSGLSTDTQYF
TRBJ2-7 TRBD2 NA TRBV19 TGTGCCAGCGCCGCTAGCGGGGGCCTCTACGAGCAGTACTTC CASAASGGLYEQYF
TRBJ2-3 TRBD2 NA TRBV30 TGTGCCTGGAGTTCCCCCGGACTAGCGGGCGATCTAAGCACAGATACGCAGTATTTT CAWSSPGLAGDLSTDTQYF
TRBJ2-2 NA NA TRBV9 TGTGCCAGCAGCGTAGAGGGGGTACAACTCTGGACCGGGGAGCTGTTTTTT CASSVEGVQLWTGELFF
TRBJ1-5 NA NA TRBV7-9 TGTGCCAGCAGCTTATCAGGGCAGAGCAATCAGCCCCAGCATTTT CASSLSGQSNQPQHF
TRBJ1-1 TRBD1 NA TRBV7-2 TGTGCCAGCAGCTCGGGACAGTTGAACACTGAAGCTTTCTTT CASSSGQLNTEAFF
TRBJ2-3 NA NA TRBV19 TGTGCCAGTAGTATGCGTCGGGGGGCCGTCGCCCGGGCAGATACGCAGTATTTT CASSMRRGAVARADTQYF
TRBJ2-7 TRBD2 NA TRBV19 TGTGCCAGTAGTATGACTCCCGGGACTACATACGAGCAGTACTTC CASSMTPGTTYEQYF
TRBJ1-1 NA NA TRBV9 TGTGCCAGCAGCGGGACACTAAACACTGAAGCTTTCTTT CASSGTLNTEAFF
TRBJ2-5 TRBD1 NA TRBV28 TGTGCCAGCCACAGACAGGGGAGAGAGACCCAGTACTTC CASHRQGRETQYF
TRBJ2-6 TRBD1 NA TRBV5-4 TGTGCCAGCAGCGGGACAGGGTCTTTTGGGGCCAACGTCCTGACTTTC CASSGTGSFGANVLTF
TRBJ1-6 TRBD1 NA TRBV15 TGTGCCACCAGCAGAGACCTGGCAGGGGGTAGTTCACCCCTCCACTTT CATSRDLAGGSSPLHF
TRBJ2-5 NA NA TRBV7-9 TGTGCCAGCAGCTCACCACGATTAGCGCGCCAAGAGACCCAGTACTTC CASSSPRLARQETQYF
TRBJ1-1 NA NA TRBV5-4 TGTGCCAGCAGCTTCCTTCGTAGGGGTCACACTGAAGCTTTCTTT CASSFLRRGHTEAFF
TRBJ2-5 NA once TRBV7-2 TGTGCCAGCAATTTACGGGGAGTCGGGACCCAGTACTTC CASNLRGVGTQYF
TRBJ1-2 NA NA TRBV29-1 TGCAGCGCAAGGACAGCGGCTAACTATGGCTACACCTTC CSARTAANYGYTF
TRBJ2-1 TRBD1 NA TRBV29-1 TGCAGCGCCGACAGGGGGCGTTGGAATGAGCAGTTCTTC CSADRGRWNEQFF